This paragraph reports one T cell receptor (beta chain). Its antigen is unknown. Relative to the germline gene, one junction end is altered; a read error may explain this. The sample comes from a study of breast tumors, draining lymph nodes, adjacent tissues. Study results and limitations: Tumor repertoires ranked between lymph nodes and nontumor tissue in diversity, with V and J gene preferences. Data fit most tumor T cells coming from lymph node, expanding in tumor. Tumor T cell lymph node origin was a supported hypothesis, not proven.

CDR3 length equals 17 residues. A single record per CDR3 protein comes from TCRdb applying MiXCR to the multiplex PCR reads. The sample carries 200,000 to 300,000 distinct CDR3 sequences, 30% recorded once. Axillary draining lymph nodes of breast cancer patients supplied the node samples. The receptor's source is a female donor with breast cancer. Some clones in this sample may be carry-over from other donors' samples. Sequencing was done on a sample of axillary lymph node tissue. The chain recombines TRBV6-7 with TRBJ1-2; D possibly corresponds to TRBD1 (5 bases). TRBV6-7 is an ORF for which the function is uncertain. CDR3 residues: CASSHSSSGIFFYGYTF. The CDR3 coding sequence is TGTGCCAGCAGTCACTCGTCCTCAGGGATCTTTTTCTATGGCTACACCTTC.